These 32 T cell receptor beta chains originate from one sample sequenced in a study of blood T cells in healthy people across ages. The second PCR ran about 6 to 12 cycles with a sample-barcoded 5' primer and J-beta primers. Using its own MiXCR run on the 5' RACE reads, TCRdb lists one record per CDR3 protein. In the table there are approximately 850,000 distinct CDR3 sequences, about 62% of which are singletons. The sequenced sample consisted of blood. The receptors here all came from a man aged 25-40 years in good health.

This clonotype was found a few times. The chain recombines TRBV2 with TRBJ2-4; D gene ambiguous. Looked up from germline, CDR1 is SNHLY and CDR2 is FYNNEI. CDR3 length: 15 amino acids. V was shortened by 7 bases and J by 2 bases, with 15 bases between the two germline ends. DNA of the CDR3: TGTGCCAGCAAAGGCGGAACGGTCTCCAAAAACATTCAGTACTTC. Amino acid sequence: CASKGGTVSKNIQYF.

Of note for this clonotype: At one boundary the junction diverges from the germline segment, which might be a read error. The chain uses TRBV6-2 or TRBV6-3 and TRBJ2-1; a weak D match, TRBD2 (6 bases). CDR3 length: 12 residues. CDR1 is MNHEY, CDR2 SVGEGT, per germline. The DNA of the CDR3 is TGTGCCATCAGTTACTCGTCTGGGACTCAGTTCTTC. Translating it yields CAISYSSGTQFF.

The chain has TRBV20-1 and TRBJ2-3; the match to TRBD2 covers 8 bases. CDR1 and CDR2 (germline): DFQATT, SNEGSKA (reference sequence). V gave up 0 bases and J gave up 4 bases; unmatched junction bases: 12. There are 17 residues in the CDR3. The chain's CDR3 is CSARDLFPAGDPDTQYF. CDR3 in DNA: TGCAGTGCTAGAGATCTATTTCCAGCGGGAGATCCAGATACGCAGTATTTT.

This clonotype has only one observation. The chain links TRBV27 to TRBJ2-5, with D possibly being TRBD1 (5 bases). The CDR3 has 13 residues. The V end was cut by 3 bases, the J end by 5 bases, with 10 bases between. The germline V gene encodes CDR1 MNHEY and CDR2 SMNVEV (reference sequence). The CDR3 loop reads CASSFARVETQYF. Written as DNA, the CDR3 is TGTGCCAGCAGTTTTGCCAGGGTCGAGACCCAGTACTTC.

This clonotype was observed a handful of times. This chain uses TRBV4-2 with TRBJ2-1; 8 bases line up with TRBD2. The CDR3 is made up of 14 amino acids. Germline V gene data show CDR1 as LGHNA and CDR2 as YNFKEQ. The V segment lost 4 bases and the J segment 5 bases; nucleotides outside the gene matches: 4. The CDR3 DNA reads as TGTGCCAGCAGCCCGCGGGGGGATAACAATGAGCAGTTCTTC. Its protein product is CASSPRGDNNEQFF.

This rearrangement joins TRBV4-3 to TRBJ2-7; tentative D call: TRBD2 (5 bases). Between the trimmed V and J ends, which lost 0 bases and 0 bases, there was a span of 9 bases. Per germline, CDR1 LGHNA and CDR2 YSLEER. CDR3 length: 15 amino acids. The CDR3: CASSQERVASYEQYF. DNA for the CDR3: TGCGCCAGCAGCCAAGAGAGGGTCGCCTCCTACGAGCAGTACTTC.

The chain employs TRBV7-2 and TRBJ1-1; no clear D. From germline, CDR1 is SGHTA and CDR2 FQGNSA. The CDR3 loop spans 12 amino acids. V lost 3 bases, J lost 7 bases, and 9 bases lay in between. CDR3 amino acids: CASSFDWGEAFF. Here the CDR3 DNA reads TGTGCCAGCAGCTTTGACTGGGGTGAAGCTTTCTTT.

V is TRBV29-1 and J is TRBJ2-7; TRBD1 might be the D (6 bases). CDR3 length: 13 residues. Germline values: CDR1 SQVTM, CDR2 ANQGSEA. V lost 4 bases, J lost 1 base, and 11 bases lay in between. In nucleotides, the CDR3 is TGCAGCGTTGGGTCAGGGGCATCCTACGAGCAGTACTTC. Its protein product is CSVGSGASYEQYF.

This chain links TRBV29-1 with TRBJ1-2, with a possible D match to TRBD1 (6 bases). V shed 2 bases and J shed 2 bases, with 9 bases lying between them. From germline, CDR1 is SQVTM and CDR2 ANQGSEA. CDR3 length: 13 amino acids. The CDR3 here is CSVEQGINYGYTF. CDR3 DNA: TGCAGCGTTGAACAGGGGATAAACTATGGCTACACCTTC.

This clonotype was counted only a few times. This rearrangement joins TRBV20-1 to TRBJ2-3, with 7 bases that match TRBD1. The CDR3 totals 13 residues. J was trimmed by 2 bases and V by 6 bases; bases with no gene match: 5. Per germline, CDR1 DFQATT and CDR2 SNEGSKA (reference sequence). This CDR3 is CSAPTGTTDTQYF. The CDR3 bases are TGCAGTGCCCCGACAGGGACCACAGATACGCAGTATTTT.

This chain's CDR3 is CASRPPPAGNEQFF. CDR3 DNA sequence: TGTGCCAGCAGACCTCCCCCGGCAGGCAATGAGCAGTTCTTC. The chain joins TRBV6-2 or TRBV6-3 to TRBJ2-1; D is unclear. The V end was cut by 6 bases, the J end by 6 bases, with 15 bases between. The CDR3 has 14 residues. Germline lookup yields CDR1 MNHEY and CDR2 SVGEGT.

This clonotype was recorded at least ten times. The gene calls are TRBV20-1 and TRBJ1-6; a weak D match, TRBD1 (6 bases). The CDR3 totals 15 residues. CDR1 is DFQATT and CDR2 is SNEGSKA in the germline V gene (reference sequence). V lost 6 bases and J 4 bases, leaving 16 bases between the germline ends. The CDR3, as DNA: TGCAGTGCGCCGCCTCTTCAGGGGTATAATTCACCCCTCCACTTT. Translated: CSAPPLQGYNSPLHF.

The genes are TRBV6-6 and TRBJ2-7, with no clear D. CDR3 length: 13 amino acids. The V gene lost 2 bases and the J gene lost 4 bases, with 9 bases spanning the gap. CDR1 is MNHNY and CDR2 is SVGAGI in the germline V gene (reference sequence). CDR3 sequence reads: CASSYEKMYEQYF. The DNA of the CDR3 is TGTGCCAGCAGTTACGAGAAGATGTACGAGCAGTACTTC.

The chain links TRBV10-3 to TRBJ2-1, with 7 positions matching TRBD2. This CDR3 has 16 residues. V trimming: 4 bases; J trimming: 3 bases; junction bases outside the gene matches: 9. Germline CDR1 ENHRY, CDR2 SYGVKD. CDR3 sequence: CAISGGLAALYNEQFF. The CDR3 DNA is TGTGCCATCAGTGGAGGTCTAGCGGCCCTCTACAATGAGCAGTTCTTC.

A remark on this clonotype: At one of its ends the junction is not consistent with the germline gene, which may arise from a read error. The chain combines TRBV4-3 with TRBJ2-2; no clear D. The CDR3 runs 16 residues. Per germline, CDR1 LGHNA and CDR2 YSLEER. The CDR3: CASSPTASSRTAELFF. The CDR3 nucleotides read TGCGCCAGCAGCCCCACGGCATCTTCCCGCACCGCGGAGCTGTTTTTT.

This chain joins TRBV15 and TRBJ2-3; D is ambiguous. V lost 6 bases, J lost 6 bases, and 13 bases lay in between. CDR3 length: 13 amino acids. Looked up from germline, CDR1 is LNHNV and CDR2 is YYDKDF (reference sequence). CDR3 DNA: TGTGCCACCAGTCCTCCTGTGGCGGATACGCAGTATTTT. This encodes CATSPPVADTQYF.

The genes are TRBV4-3 and TRBJ1-2, with 7 bases identical to TRBD1. Germline CDR1 reads LGHNA; CDR2 reads YSLEER. The trim removed 0 bases at V and 5 bases at J, leaving 6 bases unmatched. The CDR3 covers 15 residues. CDR3 amino acids: CASSQDPQGPYGYTF. The DNA for the CDR3 is TGCGCCAGCAGCCAAGACCCACAGGGGCCGTATGGCTACACCTTC.

A few counts support this clonotype. The V call is TRBV4-3, the J call TRBJ2-7; perhaps TRBD1 as D (5 bases). Germline values: CDR1 LGHNA, CDR2 YSLEER. The CDR3 is 16 residues long. Trimming removed 0 bases at V and 3 bases at J, with 15 bases between. This CDR3 reads CASSQEVLGQGYEQYF. CDR3 in DNA: TGCGCCAGCAGCCAAGAAGTCCTCGGGCAGGGCTACGAGCAGTACTTC.

J is TRBJ1-2 and V is TRBV7-2; weak D call: TRBD1 (5 bases). The V end was cut by 5 bases, the J end by 9 bases, with 16 bases between. The CDR3 consists of 13 residues. The germline CDR1 and CDR2 sequences are SGHTA and FQGNSA. CDR3 amino acids: CASSPPWGQSYTF. The CDR3 nucleotides are TGTGCCAGCAGCCCCCCCTGGGGCCAGAGCTACACCTTC.

The rearrangement uses TRBV19 and TRBJ2-1, with a tentative D call TRBD2 (5 bases). Germline CDR1 and CDR2: LNHDA and SQIVND (reference sequence). The CDR3 covers 13 residues. Trimming took 8 bases from V and 4 from J, leaving 12 bases between them. The CDR3: CASGLGGYNEQFF. CDR3 nucleotide sequence: TGTGCCAGTGGGCTCGGCGGGTACAATGAGCAGTTCTTC.

This clonotype was counted a few times. This chain links TRBV20-1 with TRBJ2-7, with 9 bases that match TRBD1. The junction had 5 bases not matched to a gene; V was cut back by 6 bases and J by 2 bases. The CDR3 covers 13 residues. Per the germline V gene, CDR1 is DFQATT and CDR2 is SNEGSKA (reference sequence). Written as DNA, the CDR3 is TGCAGTGCCGCGGGACAGGGAACCTACGAGCAGTACTTC. It translates to CSAAGQGTYEQYF.

This clonotype came up a few times. The chain has TRBV7-8 and TRBJ2-5, with D perhaps being TRBD1 or TRBD2 (6 bases each). CDR3 length: 14 amino acids. Germline CDR1 reads SGHVS; CDR2 reads FQNEAQ. Trimming removed 5 bases from V and 7 bases from J, with 17 bases in between. CDR3 residues: CASSLEGGKGTQYF. In nucleotides, the CDR3 is TGTGCCAGCAGCCTGGAGGGGGGAAAAGGGACCCAGTACTTC.

This sequence joins TRBV6-1 and TRBJ2-5; D ambiguous. Trimming removed 2 bases from V and 3 bases from J, with 7 bases in between. Germline CDR1 and CDR2: MNHNS and SASEGT. The CDR3 is 13 amino acids. The CDR3: CASSEFREETQYF. The DNA for the CDR3 is TGTGCCAGCAGTGAATTTCGAGAAGAGACCCAGTACTTC.

The chain employs TRBV7-2 and TRBJ1-2; D is uncertain. Germline CDR1 and CDR2: SGHTA and FQGNSA. This CDR3 is built from 14 residues. The V gene lost 1 base and the J gene lost 6 bases, with 12 bases spanning the gap. The CDR3 coding sequence is TGTGCCAGCAGCTTAGAATTAATGATCCATGGCTACACCTTC. Translating gives CASSLELMIHGYTF.

The V call is TRBV7-9, the J call TRBJ1-1; no reliable D call. The CDR3 loop spans 13 amino acids. V was shortened by 2 bases and J by 6 bases, with 10 bases between the two germline ends. Germline V gene lookup returns CDR1 SEHNR and CDR2 FQNEAQ (reference sequence). The CDR3 DNA reads TGTGCCAGCAGCTTATCGGAGGAGGCTGAAGCTTTCTTT. Protein: CASSLSEEAEAFF.

Comments on this clonotype: At one of its ends the junction is not consistent with the germline gene, which may arise from a read error. V usage is TRBV29-1 and J usage is TRBJ2-1; D uncertain. Germline CDR1 reads SQVTM; CDR2 reads ANQGSEA. The CDR3 runs 11 residues. CDR3 region: CSGEDPGEQFF. CDR3 in DNA: TGCAGCGGTGAAGATCCTGGGGAGCAGTTCTTC.

This clonotype was found a few times. The V and J genes are TRBV7-9 and TRBJ2-7, with 8 nucleotides matching TRBD2. Germline V lookup: CDR1 SEHNR, CDR2 FQNEAQ (reference sequence). The CDR3 extends over 14 amino acids. With V trimmed by 4 bases and J by 7 bases, 9 bases remained unmatched. The CDR3 here is CASSSLAGAGEQYF. The CDR3 DNA reads TGTGCCAGCAGCTCCCTAGCGGGCGCAGGTGAGCAGTACTTC.

V and J are TRBV20-1 and TRBJ1-2; D ambiguous. The germline V gene has CDR1 DFQATT and CDR2 SNEGSKA (reference sequence). CDR3 length: 13 amino acids. The V gene lost 0 bases and the J gene lost 8 bases, with 13 bases spanning the gap. In nucleotides, the CDR3 is TGCAGTGCTAGAGACAGGTCGGCTGGGGGCTACACCTTC. Its protein is CSARDRSAGGYTF.

The rearrangement links TRBV5-1 to TRBJ2-5, with 7 bases lining up with TRBD2. The CDR3 is 16 amino acids. The germline CDR1 and CDR2 sequences are SGHRS and YFSETQ. Trimming cost V 3 bases and J 5 bases; bases outside gene matches: 13. The CDR3 loop reads CASSSWERGPRETQYF. CDR3 coding DNA: TGCGCCAGCAGCTCATGGGAGCGGGGCCCCCGGGAGACCCAGTACTTC.

The V and J genes are TRBV11-2 and TRBJ2-5, with 15 nucleotides matching TRBD2. This CDR3 is built from 19 residues. Germline CDR1 is SGHAT and CDR2 is FQNNGV. V lost 5 bases, J lost 8 bases, and 18 bases stayed unmatched. Written as DNA, the CDR3 is TGTGCCAGCAGCCTCGACGTCCCGGGACTAGCGGGGGGCCCTCGAACCCAGTACTTC. This encodes CASSLDVPGLAGGPRTQYF.

This clonotype has only a few counts. The chain's CDR3 is CASSPGLAEASETQYF. Here the CDR3 DNA reads TGCGCCAGCAGCCCTGGACTAGCAGAAGCGAGCGAGACCCAGTACTTC. The chain uses TRBV5-1 and TRBJ2-5; TRBD2 aligns across 8 bases. This CDR3 contains 16 residues. The V gene's germline CDR1 is SGHRS and CDR2 YFSETQ. The junction had 13 bases not matched to a gene; V was cut back by 4 bases and J by 5 bases.

Note on this clonotype: This may be a read error: a much more frequent sequence differs by one nucleotide. J is TRBJ2-3 and V is TRBV12-3 or TRBV12-4; D is possibly TRBD1 or TRBD2 (5 bases each). Trimming stripped 5 bases from V and 4 bases from J, with 13 bases between. The length of the CDR3 is 14 residues. DNA of the CDR3: TGTGCCAGCAGTGTCAGAGGGGCCGCAGATACGCAGTATTTT. This translates into CASSVRGAADTQYF.